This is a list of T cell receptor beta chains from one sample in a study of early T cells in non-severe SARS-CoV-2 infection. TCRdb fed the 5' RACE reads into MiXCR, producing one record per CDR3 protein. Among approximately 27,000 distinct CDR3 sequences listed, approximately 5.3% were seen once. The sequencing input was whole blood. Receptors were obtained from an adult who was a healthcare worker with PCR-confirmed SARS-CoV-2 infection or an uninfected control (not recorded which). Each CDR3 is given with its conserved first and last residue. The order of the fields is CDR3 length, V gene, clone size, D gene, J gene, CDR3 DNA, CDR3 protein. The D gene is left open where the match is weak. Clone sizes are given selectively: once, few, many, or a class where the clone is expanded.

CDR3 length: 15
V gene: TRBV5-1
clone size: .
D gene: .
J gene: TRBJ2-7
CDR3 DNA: TGCGCCAGCAGCTTGGCTGGGGATATGTTCTACGAGCAGTACTTC
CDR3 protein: CASSLAGDMFYEQYF

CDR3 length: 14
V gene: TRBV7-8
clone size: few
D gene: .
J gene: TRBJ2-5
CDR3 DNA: TGTGCCAGCAGCCGAGCTGAGGTCGAAGAGACCCAGTACTTC
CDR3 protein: CASSRAEVEETQYF

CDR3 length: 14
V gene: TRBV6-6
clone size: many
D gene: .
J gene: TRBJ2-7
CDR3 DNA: TGTGCCAGCAGCCGGGGGCGGGAGTTCTACGAGCAGTACTTC
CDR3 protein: CASSRGREFYEQYF

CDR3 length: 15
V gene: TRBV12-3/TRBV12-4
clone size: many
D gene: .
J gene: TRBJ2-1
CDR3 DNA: TGTGCCAGCAGTCCGGGGGCCTACTCCTACAATGAGCAGTTCTTC
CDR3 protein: CASSPGAYSYNEQFF

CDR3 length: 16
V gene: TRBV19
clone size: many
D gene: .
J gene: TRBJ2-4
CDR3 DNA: TGTGCCAGTAGTATTAGTATCAGCTTTCCCAAAAACATTCAGTACTTC
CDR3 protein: CASSISISFPKNIQYF

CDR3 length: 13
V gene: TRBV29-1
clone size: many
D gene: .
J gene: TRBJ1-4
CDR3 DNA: TGCAGCGACCAAGAATTTAACGGGGAAGGGCTGTTTTTT
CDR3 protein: CSDQEFNGEGLFF

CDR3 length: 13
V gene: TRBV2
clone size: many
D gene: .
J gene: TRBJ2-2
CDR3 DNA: TGTGCCAGCACCCAGGAGGGGACCGGGGAGCTGTTTTTT
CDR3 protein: CASTQEGTGELFF

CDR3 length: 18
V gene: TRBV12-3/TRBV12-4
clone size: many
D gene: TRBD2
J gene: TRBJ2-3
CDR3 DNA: TGTGCCAGCACCCTCCGGCGGACCGGGACTAGGGGCACAGATACGCAGTATTTT
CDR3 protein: CASTLRRTGTRGTDTQYF

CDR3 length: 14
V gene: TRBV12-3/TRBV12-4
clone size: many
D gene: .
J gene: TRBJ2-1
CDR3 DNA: TGTGCCAGCAGTCCCACCGGAGGATCGGGTGAGCAGTTCTTC
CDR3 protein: CASSPTGGSGEQFF

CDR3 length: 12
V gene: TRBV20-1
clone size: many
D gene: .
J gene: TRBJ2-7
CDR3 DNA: TGCAGTGCTAGGCTCCCGTCGGGGGAGCAGTACTTC
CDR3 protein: CSARLPSGEQYF

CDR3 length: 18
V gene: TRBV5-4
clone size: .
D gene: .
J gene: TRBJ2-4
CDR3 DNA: TGTGCCAGCAGCTCCCGGATGGAGGGACCAGCAGCCAAAAACATTCAGTACTTC
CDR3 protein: CASSSRMEGPAAKNIQYF

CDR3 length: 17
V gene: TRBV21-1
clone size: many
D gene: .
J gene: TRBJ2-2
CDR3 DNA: TGTGCCAGCAGCAACGGACTAGCGGGAGCTCGGACCGGGGAGCTGTTTTTT
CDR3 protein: CASSNGLAGARTGELFF

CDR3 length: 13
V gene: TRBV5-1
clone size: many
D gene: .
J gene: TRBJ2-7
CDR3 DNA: TGCGCCAGCAGGGGACCTGAAGAAGGGGAGCAGTACTTC
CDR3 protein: CASRGPEEGEQYF

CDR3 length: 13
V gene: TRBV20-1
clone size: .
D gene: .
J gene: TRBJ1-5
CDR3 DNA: TGCAGTGCTAGTCCGGACGGTAATCAGCCCCAGCATTTT
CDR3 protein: CSASPDGNQPQHF

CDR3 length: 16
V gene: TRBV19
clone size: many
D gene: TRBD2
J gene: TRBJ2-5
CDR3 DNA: TGTGCCAGTAGTATTACCGCCAGCGGGAGCGGAGAGACCCAGTACTTC
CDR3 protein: CASSITASGSGETQYF

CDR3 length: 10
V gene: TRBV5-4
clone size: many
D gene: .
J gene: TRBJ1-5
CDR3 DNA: TGTGCCATTAGCAATCAGCCCCAGCATTTT
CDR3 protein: CAISNQPQHF

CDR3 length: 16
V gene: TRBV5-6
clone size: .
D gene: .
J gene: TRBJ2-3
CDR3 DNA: TGTGCCAGCAGCTTCTTGCGGGCAGCCTACACAGATACGCAGTATTTT
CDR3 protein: CASSFLRAAYTDTQYF

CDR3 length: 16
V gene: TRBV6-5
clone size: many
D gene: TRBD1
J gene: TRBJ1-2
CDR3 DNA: TGTGCCAGCAGTCGAAGCCTGACCGGGACAGGGAATGGCTACACCTTC
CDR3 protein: CASSRSLTGTGNGYTF

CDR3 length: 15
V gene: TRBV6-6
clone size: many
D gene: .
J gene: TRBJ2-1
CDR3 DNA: TGTGCCAGCAGTTACGGCGGCGGGACGGTCGATGAGCAGTTCTTC
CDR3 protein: CASSYGGGTVDEQFF

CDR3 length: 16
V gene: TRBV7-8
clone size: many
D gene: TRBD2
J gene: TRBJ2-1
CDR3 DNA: TGTGCCAGCAGCCGAATAGCGGGGGGCACCTACAATGAGCAGTTCTTC
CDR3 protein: CASSRIAGGTYNEQFF

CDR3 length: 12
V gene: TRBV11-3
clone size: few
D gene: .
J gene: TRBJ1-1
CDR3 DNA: TGTGCCAGCAGCCAGGGGTTAGGTGAAGCTTTCTTT
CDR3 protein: CASSQGLGEAFF

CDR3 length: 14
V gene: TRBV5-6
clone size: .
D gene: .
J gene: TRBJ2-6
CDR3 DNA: TGTGCCAGCAACGAGGGCTCCGGGGCCAACGTCCTGACTTTC
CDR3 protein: CASNEGSGANVLTF

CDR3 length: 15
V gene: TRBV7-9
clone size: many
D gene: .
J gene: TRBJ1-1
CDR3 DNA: TGTGCCAGCAGCTTACCGCAAAGCCTGAACACTGAAGCTTTCTTT
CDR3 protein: CASSLPQSLNTEAFF

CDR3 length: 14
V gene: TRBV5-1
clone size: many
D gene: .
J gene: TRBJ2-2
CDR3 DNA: TGCGCCAGCAGCTTCAGGGAGGACACCGGGGAGCTGTTTTTT
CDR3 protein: CASSFREDTGELFF

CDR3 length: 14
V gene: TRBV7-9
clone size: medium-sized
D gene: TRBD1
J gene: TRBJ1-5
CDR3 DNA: TGTGCCAGCAGCCGACAGGGCGAAAATCAGCCCCAGCATTTT
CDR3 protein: CASSRQGENQPQHF

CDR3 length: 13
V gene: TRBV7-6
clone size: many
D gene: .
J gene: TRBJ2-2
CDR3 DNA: TGTGCCAGCAGCGTGGGGAACACCGGGGAGCTGTTTTTT
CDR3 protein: CASSVGNTGELFF

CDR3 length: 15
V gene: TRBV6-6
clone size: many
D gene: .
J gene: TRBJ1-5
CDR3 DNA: TGTGCCAGCAGTTACCAGGGCGGGGTAGGTCAGCCCCAGCATTTT
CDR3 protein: CASSYQGGVGQPQHF